Listed here are 21 T cell receptor beta chains from one sample, sequenced in a study of blood T cell repertoires in COVID-19. Assay used: immunoSEQ multiplex PCR; TCRdb lists only in-frame clones, some missing. This table has about 300,000 clones, about 85% appearing once. Sequenced material: PBMCs or T cells enriched from blood (not recorded which). Every receptor here comes from a woman aged 30 to 39 who had recovered from COVID-19.

The rearrangement links TRBV19 to TRBJ2-5; 7 bases fit TRBD1. V was clipped by 4 bases and J by 5 bases; unmatched bases: 10. The CDR3 totals 15 residues. Germline CDR1 reads LNHDA; CDR2 reads SQIVND (reference sequence). The DNA for the CDR3 is TGTGCCAGTAGTAGAACAGGGGTCCTTGGGGAGACCCAGTACTTC. Amino acids: CASSRTGVLGETQYF.

V gene TRBV7-9 combines with J gene TRBJ1-5; tentatively, D is TRBD1 (5 bases). Trimming took off 5 bases at V and 4 bases at J, with 15 bases between the two ends. Germline V gene lookup returns CDR1 SEHNR and CDR2 FQNEAQ (reference sequence). CDR3 size: 15 residues. The CDR3, as DNA: TGTGCCAGCAGCCCGGGGACTGAACTTAATCAGCCCCAGCATTTT. It encodes CASSPGTELNQPQHF.

This chain connects TRBV4-1 to TRBJ2-1, with D perhaps TRBD2 (5 bases). Trimming removed 2 bases at V and 2 bases at J, with 13 bases between. This CDR3 contains 16 residues. Germline lookup yields CDR1 MGHRA and CDR2 YSYEKL. The CDR3 sequence is CASSQPPRGPYNEQFF. In DNA form, the CDR3 reads TGCGCCAGCAGCCAACCCCCCCGGGGTCCCTACAATGAGCAGTTCTTC.

CDR3 DNA: TGTGCCAGTAGTAGTCAGACAGGGGGCCGTAATTCACCCCTCCACTTT. This translates into CASSSQTGGRNSPLHF. This rearrangement joins TRBV19 to TRBJ1-6; 10 bases align to TRBD1. The germline gives CDR1 LNHDA, CDR2 SQIVND (reference sequence). The CDR3 runs 16 residues. Trimming took 4 bases from V and 6 from J; bases not matched to a gene: 6.

The chain links TRBV6-6 to TRBJ1-1; D uncertain. CDR3 length: 13 residues. Trimming stripped 8 bases from V and 5 bases from J, with 15 bases between. Looked up from germline, CDR1 is MNHNY and CDR2 is SVGAGI (reference sequence). This CDR3 is CASSPLVSTEAFF. In DNA, the CDR3 is TGTGCCAGCTCCCCTTTAGTGTCAACTGAAGCTTTCTTT.

This rearrangement joins TRBV7-9 to TRBJ1-1; perhaps TRBD1 as D (6 bases). This CDR3 contains 13 residues. V was cut by 10 bases and J by 5 bases, with 17 bases left in between. Looked up from germline, CDR1 is SEHNR and CDR2 is FQNEAQ (reference sequence). The CDR3 reads CANRPGGNTEAFF. CDR3 sequence (DNA): TGTGCCAACCGCCCGGGGGGCAATACTGAAGCTTTCTTT.

This clone appeared once. The chain recombines TRBV5-1 with TRBJ1-2; 8 positions agree with TRBD1. Unmatched junction bases numbered 12, after V lost 4 bases and J lost 7 bases. CDR3 length equals 15 residues. Germline V gene lookup returns CDR1 SGHRS and CDR2 YFSETQ. CDR3 DNA sequence: TGCGCCAGCAGCCCGGATCCAGGGGGCGAGGGTGGCTACACCTTC. Encoded protein: CASSPDPGGEGGYTF. Full variable domain (missing parts from reference TRBV5-1 and TRBJ1-2): KAGVTQTPRYLIKTRGQQVTLSCSPISGHRSVSWYQQTPGQGLQFLFEYFSETQRNKGNFPGRFSGRQFSNSRSEMNVSTLELGDSALYLCASSPDPGGEGGYTFGSGTRLTVV.

This sequence joins TRBV5-1 and TRBJ1-2; 8 positions match TRBD1. From germline, CDR1 is SGHRS and CDR2 YFSETQ. The V segment lost 4 bases and the J segment 3 bases; nucleotides outside the gene matches: 5. CDR3 length equals 14 residues. The CDR3 coding sequence is TGCGCCAGCAGCACGACAGGGGTTCACTATGGCTACACCTTC. It encodes CASSTTGVHYGYTF.

This clone was observed a few times. The chain is built from TRBV7-9 and TRBJ1-4; D is ambiguous. CDR3 length equals 16 residues. Germline V CDR1 and CDR2: SEHNR, FQNEAQ (reference sequence). Trimming shortened V by 5 bases and J by 0 bases, and 13 bases separated the two germline ends. The CDR3 bases are TGTGCCAGCAGCCCAGGCGGAGGTACAACTAATGAAAAACTGTTTTTT. Residues: CASSPGGGTTNEKLFF.

The chain recombines TRBV10-3 with TRBJ1-5; a possible D gene is TRBD1 (5 bases). The CDR3 has 16 residues. Trimming stripped 3 bases from V and 6 bases from J, with 18 bases between. Germline loops: CDR1 ENHRY, CDR2 SYGVKD. CDR3 in amino acids: CAISDHRLMPVQPQHF. CDR3 DNA sequence: TGTGCCATCAGTGACCACAGGCTCATGCCGGTTCAGCCCCAGCATTTT.

The gene calls are TRBV9 and TRBJ2-3, with 11 bases identical to TRBD2. The CDR3 is 17 amino acids. Germline lookup yields CDR1 SGDLS and CDR2 YYNGEE. V lost 2 bases to trimming and J lost 1 base; unmatched junction nucleotides: 6. CDR3 DNA: TGTGCCAGCAGCGTTAGCGGGGGGGCCAGGGGCACAGATACGCAGTATTTT. Protein sequence: CASSVSGGARGTDTQYF. Variable domain in full (rest from reference TRBV9 and TRBJ2-3): DSGVTQTPKHLITATGQRVTLRCSPRSGDLSVYWYQQSLDQGLQFLIQYYNGEERAKGNILERFSAQQFPDLHSELNLSSLELGDSALYFCASSVSGGARGTDTQYFGPGTRLTVL.

The chain has TRBV7-4 and TRBJ1-1; the match to TRBD1 covers 9 bases. This CDR3 spans 16 amino acids. The germline gives CDR1 SGHVT, CDR2 SQSDAQ. Trimming at V came to 2 bases and at J to 2 bases, leaving 6 bases not matched to a gene. In DNA, the CDR3 is TGTGCCAGCAGCTTACGGGACAGGGATTGTAACACTGAAGCTTTCTTT. Translated, it gives CASSLRDRDCNTEAFF. The variable domain in full, completed from reference TRBV7-4 and TRBJ1-1, reads GAGVSQSPRYKVAKRGRDVALRCDSISGHVTLYWYRQTLGQGSEVLTYSQSDAQRDKSGRPSGRFSAERPERSVSTLKIQRTEQGDSAVYLCASSLRDRDCNTEAFFGQGTRLTVV.

The chain is built from TRBV10-3 and TRBJ2-2; 9 positions agree with TRBD2. V lost 8 bases, J lost 6 bases, and 10 bases stayed unmatched. Germline V CDR1 and CDR2: ENHRY, SYGVKD. The CDR3 runs 15 residues. CDR3 DNA sequence: TGTGCCATCCCCGCGGGGACTAGCCCAGCCGGGGAGCTGTTTTTT. Residues: CAIPAGTSPAGELFF.

This clone was found once. V gene TRBV5-1 combines with J gene TRBJ1-1; 9 bases fit TRBD1. V was pared by 2 bases and J by 5 bases, with 4 bases of the junction left unmatched. CDR1 and CDR2 (germline): SGHRS, YFSETQ. The CDR3 runs 14 residues. The CDR3 region has the DNA TGCGCCAGCAGCTTAACAGGGGGCCGGACTGAAGCTTTCTTT. Translating gives CASSLTGGRTEAFF. The whole variable domain, remainder taken from reference TRBV5-1 and TRBJ1-1, is KAGVTQTPRYLIKTRGQQVTLSCSPISGHRSVSWYQQTPGQGLQFLFEYFSETQRNKGNFPGRFSGRQFSNSRSEMNVSTLELGDSALYLCASSLTGGRTEAFFGQGTRLTVV.

V usage is TRBV25-1 and J usage is TRBJ1-2, with TRBD1 identical over 7 bases. The V gene's germline CDR1 is MGHDK and CDR2 SYGVNS. J was trimmed by 0 bases and V by 4 bases; bases with no gene match: 5. CDR3 length: 15 residues. CDR3 DNA sequence: TGTGCCAGCAGTGGGGACAGTCGAGCTAACTATGGCTACACCTTC. This encodes CASSGDSRANYGYTF.

V is TRBV7-8 and J is TRBJ2-3; 13 bases fit TRBD2. Germline lookup yields CDR1 SGHVS and CDR2 FQNEAQ. V shed 6 bases, J shed 3 bases, and the junction held 9 bases outside the gene matches. There are 17 residues in the CDR3. CDR3 protein: CASRRLAGGGRTDTQYF. CDR3 nucleotides: TGTGCCAGCAGGAGACTAGCGGGGGGCGGGAGAACAGATACGCAGTATTTT. Full variable domain (outside the CDR3, taken from reference TRBV7-8 and TRBJ2-3): GAGVSQSPRYKVAKRGQDVALRCDPISGHVSLFWYQQALGQGPEFLTYFQNEAQLDKSGLPSDRFFAERPEGSVSTLKIQRTQQEDSAVYLCASRRLAGGGRTDTQYFGPGTRLTVL.

This clone appeared once. This rearrangement joins TRBV6-5 to TRBJ1-1, with D maybe TRBD1 (5 bases). There are 14 residues in the CDR3. CDR1 is MNHEY, CDR2 SVGAGI, per germline. V lost 6 bases and J lost 6, with 17 bases in between. The chain's CDR3 is CASSQGGASAEAFF. CDR3 DNA sequence: TGTGCCAGCAGCCAGGGAGGGGCTTCTGCTGAAGCTTTCTTT.

There are a few counts of this clone. This CDR3 is CASSQVRGTGEQYF. The CDR3 bases are TGCGCCAGCAGCCAAGTTCGGGGAACGGGAGAGCAGTACTTC. J is TRBJ2-7 and V is TRBV4-1; a weak D match, TRBD2 (5 bases). The CDR3 extends over 14 amino acids. V was trimmed by 1 base and J by 7 bases, leaving 14 bases between them. Germline values: CDR1 MGHRA, CDR2 YSYEKL.

The chain is built from TRBV30 and TRBJ1-1; 7 positions match TRBD1. Germline CDR1 and CDR2: GTSNPN and SVGIG (reference sequence). The CDR3 consists of 14 residues. With 6 bases clipped from V and 5 bases from J, the junction kept 12 bases outside the gene matches. CDR3 nucleotide sequence: TGTGCCTGTCCGAGGGGGACAGATGAGACTGAAGCTTTCTTT. Its translation is CACPRGTDETEAFF.

V gene TRBV10-3 combines with J gene TRBJ1-1; possibly TRBD1 for D (6 bases). V lost 10 bases and J 1 base, leaving 13 bases between the germline ends. The length of the CDR3 is 13 residues. Germline V CDR1 and CDR2: ENHRY, SYGVKD. The CDR3 reads CATRGGGNTEAFF. The CDR3 DNA sequence: TGTGCCACACGGGGAGGGGGGAACACTGAAGCTTTCTTT.

V is TRBV9 and J is TRBJ2-3; weak D call: TRBD2 (6 bases). From germline, CDR1 is SGDLS and CDR2 YYNGEE. The CDR3 spans 18 residues. Between the trimmed V and J ends, which lost 1 base and 4 bases, there was a span of 22 bases. This CDR3 reads CASSVSPSIGASADTQYF. In DNA form, the CDR3 reads TGTGCCAGCAGCGTATCCCCCTCTATCGGGGCTAGCGCAGATACGCAGTATTTT.